This is a list of T cell receptor beta chains from one sample in a study of T cell responses to AZD1222 COVID-19 vaccine. Assay: immunoSEQ multiplex PCR; the TCRdb copy retains only in-frame clones and omits some. The top ten hold approximately 0.98% of the sample, which has some 180,000 clones, 85% to 95% seen once. Sequencing was performed on peripheral blood, taken 28 days after the second dose of the MenACWY control vaccine. The source is an adult who received the MenACWY meningococcal vaccine as a control. Each CDR3 is given without its conserved first and last residue. The D gene is left open where the match is weak.

d_call	v_call	j_call	cdr3_aa
TRBD1	TRBV2	TRBJ1-2	ASSPFSDRLGYT
-	TRBV18	TRBJ1-2	ASSPPGIPGYGYT
-	TRBV24-1	TRBJ1-3	ATSDLRGNTIY
TRBD2	TRBV20-1	TRBJ2-2	SASSSLAGTWSTGELF
-	TRBV19	TRBJ2-2	ASRRGRGSTGELF
TRBD1	TRBV2	TRBJ1-2	ASSEEAGGGYT
-	TRBV28	TRBJ1-5	ASEQGGSNQPQH
TRBD2	TRBV25-1	TRBJ2-5	ASSEASGGPWRETQY
-	TRBV27	TRBJ1-1	ASRNPRGGAMNTEAF
TRBD2	TRBV4-2	TRBJ2-1	ASSHYDPSGGDGDEQF
-	TRBV14	TRBJ1-1	ASSSFSGGGAF
-	TRBV10-3	TRBJ1-1	AISLGQNTEAF
-	TRBV14	TRBJ2-2	ASSQGSGFNTGELF
-	TRBV30	TRBJ1-6	AWRQSNRANSPLH
-	TRBV3-1/TRBV3-2	TRBJ1-6	ASSQDRDSPLH
TRBD1	TRBV30	TRBJ2-7	AWRNWTGTYEQY
TRBD1	TRBV5-1	TRBJ2-1	ASSLRDRGVNEQF
-	TRBV4-2	TRBJ1-4	ASSQELGTTGEKLF
-	TRBV24-1	TRBJ2-4	ATSDTGLAKNIQY
-	TRBV10-3	TRBJ1-4	AISAAGSNEKLF
-	TRBV2	TRBJ2-7	ASSGYEQY
-	TRBV6-5	TRBJ2-3	ASLFSGTDMQY
-	TRBV6-2/TRBV6-3	TRBJ2-7	ASSPRTATYEQY
-	TRBV5-4	TRBJ1-1	ASSLTGLGTEAF
-	TRBV3-1/TRBV3-2	TRBJ2-3	ASSQFQGTQY
TRBD2	TRBV28	TRBJ2-7	ASSPGGSQDEQY
TRBD1	TRBV24-1	TRBJ2-7	ATSDSTGTGLNYEQY
-	TRBV7-2	TRBJ1-3	ASSPDPGNTIY
TRBD1	TRBV6-5	TRBJ1-1	ATNRGLNTEAF
TRBD2	TRBV5-4	TRBJ2-1	ASSLGAGGYNEQF
TRBD1	TRBV28	TRBJ1-1	ASSLPLRDRGKGLTEAF
-	TRBV10-1	TRBJ1-5	ASSEKRGGSNQPQH
TRBD1	TRBV7-9	TRBJ2-5	ASSRGQGPQETQY
-	TRBV4-2	TRBJ1-2	ASSQDQPNYGYT
-	TRBV5-1	TRBJ1-3	ASSPDRSSGNTIY
TRBD2	TRBV4-1	TRBJ2-5	ASSPRLAGGPRQETQY
-	TRBV28	TRBJ1-1	ASRSTGNTEAF
-	TRBV19	TRBJ1-5	ASIRGHSNQPQH
TRBD1	TRBV12-3/TRBV12-4	TRBJ1-6	ASGQGYNSPLH